A selection of T cell receptor beta chains follows, all from one sample in a study of monozygotic twins with inflammatory bowel disease. TCRdb re-called the 5' RACE reads; every CDR3 protein appears as one record, without DNA. This repertoire includes around 220,000 distinct CDR3 sequences. Sequencing was carried out using blood. The receptors shown here come from a human donor with ulcerative colitis or Crohn's disease, or a healthy co-twin of an affected twin (not recorded which). CDR3s include the opening cysteine and the closing phenylalanine or tryptophan. Each record gives: J gene, V gene, CDR3 protein.

TRBJ1-5 | TRBV20-1 | CSATQGRFQPQHF
TRBJ1-5 | TRBV6-2/TRBV6-3 | CASSFPFDQPQHF
TRBJ1-3 | TRBV10-3 | CAIGQGPSGNTIYF
TRBJ2-3 | TRBV10-3 | CATAGGQSDTQYF
TRBJ1-1 | TRBV7-2 | CASRAVTEAFF
TRBJ2-2 | TRBV5-6 | CASSFGTNGELFF
TRBJ2-7 | TRBV18 | CASSLGRTSTYEQYF
TRBJ2-1 | TRBV18 | CASSPQHSLLHNEQFF
TRBJ2-1 | TRBV20-1 | CSARDASGRESYNEQFF
TRBJ1-2 | TRBV10-3 | CAISESRAGNYGYTF